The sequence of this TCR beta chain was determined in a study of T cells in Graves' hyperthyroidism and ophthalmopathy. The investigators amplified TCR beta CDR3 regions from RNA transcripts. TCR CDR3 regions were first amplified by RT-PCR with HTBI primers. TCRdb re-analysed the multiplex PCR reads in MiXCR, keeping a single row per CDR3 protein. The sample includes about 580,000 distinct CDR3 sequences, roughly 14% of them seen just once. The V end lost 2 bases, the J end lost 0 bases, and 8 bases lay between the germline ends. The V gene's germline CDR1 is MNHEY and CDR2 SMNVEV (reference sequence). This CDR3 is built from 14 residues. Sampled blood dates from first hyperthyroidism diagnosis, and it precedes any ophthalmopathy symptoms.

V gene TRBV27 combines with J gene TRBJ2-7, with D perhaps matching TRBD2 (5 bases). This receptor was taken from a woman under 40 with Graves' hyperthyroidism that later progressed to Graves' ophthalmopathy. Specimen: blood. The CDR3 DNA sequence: TGTGCCAGCAGTTTAACGCGGGTCTCCTACGAGCAGTACTTC. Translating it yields CASSLTRVSYEQYF.